These 10 T cell receptor beta chains share one sample of origin, sequenced in a study of CXCR3-negative and CXCR3-positive naive CD8 T cells. Findings and caveats of the study: CXCR3-positive naive cells had more hydrophobic TRB CDR3s than CXCR3-negative naive cells.

Their target antigens are unknown. Researchers prepared the TRB cDNA libraries using 5' RACE with UMI labels. With the 5' RACE reads reprocessed, TCRdb shows one record per CDR3 protein and no DNA. The sample features about 150,000 distinct CDR3 sequences, with 0.41% in its top ten. What was sequenced was naive CXCR3+ CD8+ T cells from blood. Subset noted: CD45RO-CCR7+CD27+CD95- naive CD8+ T cells expressing CXCR3 (TNR3+). The receptors come from a human donor in good health. Some clones in this sample may be carry-over from other donors' samples.

The rearrangement joins TRBV12-3 or TRBV12-4 to TRBJ2-7; TCRdb returns TRBD1, unconfirmable since there is no DNA. The CDR3 sequence is 14 residues long. The CDR3 here is CASGTGTGGYEQYF.

The chain uses TRBV15 and TRBJ2-3; TCRdb's assignment of TRBD1 cannot be checked, as there is no DNA. Germline loops: CDR1 LNHNV, CDR2 YYDKDF (reference sequence). The CDR3 runs 15 residues. CDR3 protein: CATSARTGITDTQYF.

The V and J genes are TRBV2 and TRBJ2-5. The CDR3 sequence is 12 residues long. Per the germline V gene, CDR1 is SNHLY and CDR2 is FYNNEI. CDR3 protein: CASSEPTGTQYF.

This chain uses TRBV21-1 with TRBJ2-2; the TRBD1 assignment by TCRdb is unverifiable without DNA. TRBV21-1 is labeled a pseudogene. The CDR3 sequence is 14 residues long. The CDR3 sequence is CASSKVPRSGELFF.

The V gene is TRBV7-9, the J gene TRBJ2-1; lacking DNA, the TRBD2 call made by TCRdb goes unchecked. Germline V CDR1 and CDR2: SEHNR, FQNEAQ (reference sequence). The CDR3 covers 18 residues. This chain's CDR3 is CASTPGLAGGPSYNEQFF.

The chain is built from TRBV15 and TRBJ2-2; without DNA, the TCRdb call of TRBD1 cannot be checked. Germline V lookup: CDR1 LNHNV, CDR2 YYDKDF (reference sequence). This CDR3 is 15 amino acids long. The CDR3 reads CATSGGAANTGELFF.

The chain has TRBV3-1 and TRBJ2-7; the D gene TCRdb calls, TRBD1, cannot be checked with no DNA. The CDR3 extends over 19 amino acids. Germline CDR1 LGHDT, CDR2 YNNKEL (reference sequence). Here the CDR3 reads CASSQDGTGSFRDADEQYF.

CDR3 region: CSVGRGHPNTEAFF. This rearrangement joins TRBV29-1 to TRBJ1-1; TCRdb reports TRBD1, a call that lacks DNA to check it against. The CDR3 covers 14 residues. Germline V gives CDR1 SQVTM, CDR2 ANQGSEA.

The V and J genes are TRBV4-1 and TRBJ2-1. The germline V gene has CDR1 MGHRA and CDR2 YSYEKL. The CDR3 length is 15 residues. The CDR3 sequence: CASSQGPGGDNEQFF.

The chain links TRBV6-5 to TRBJ2-2; TCRdb selects TRBD2, and the lack of DNA leaves this call unchecked. CDR3 length: 16 residues. CDR1 MNHEY and CDR2 SVGAGI come from the germline V gene. The CDR3 reads CASSSTSGGAYGELFF.